This T cell receptor beta chain derives from a study of graft-versus-host responses after intestinal transplantation. At the level of the study: Isolated intestinal, liver-intestinal, or multivisceral transplants were what recipients had.

Clones were sequenced by immunoSEQ multiplex PCR, and TCRdb holds only the in-frame ones, with some missing. Altogether roughly 23,000 clones are present, 90% being singletons, with the ten largest covering around 2%. Overall study findings and caveats: Peak circulating GvH clone levels tracked with early post-transplant HvG declines.

This clone is a singleton in its sample. The antigen remains unidentified. With 5 bases removed from V and 2 bases from J, the gap between germline ends came to 18 bases. There are 16 residues in the CDR3. Germline V gives CDR1 LNHDA, CDR2 SQIVND (reference sequence). The source material was PBMCs, sampled around 38 days after intestinal transplant. The source of this sequence is a human patient who received an intestinal transplant, so some T cells may come from the graft donor. The chain has TRBV19 and TRBJ1-1; D is perhaps TRBD1 (6 bases). The CDR3: CASSWGSGAYNTEAFF. CDR3 nucleotide sequence: TGTGCCAGTAGTTGGGGGTCAGGGGCATATAACACTGAAGCTTTCTTT.